Below are 8 T cell receptor beta chains sequenced from a single sample in a study of blood T cell repertoires in COVID-19. Clones were read by immunoSEQ multiplex PCR, and TCRdb kept only the in-frame ones, dropping some. Of around 290,000 clones detected, roughly 89% appear once; the ten largest clones hold roughly 5.1%. Sequencing was performed on peripheral blood. Receptor source: a middle-aged man with acute or convalescent COVID-19.

The rearrangement joins TRBV14 to TRBJ2-1; tentative D call: TRBD2 (5 bases). Germline V lookup: CDR1 SGHDN, CDR2 FVKESK. This CDR3 comprises 17 residues. V was trimmed by 1 base and J by 0 bases, leaving 13 bases between them. CDR3 in DNA: TGTGCCAGCAGCCAAGCGGGGTGGCGGAGCTCCTACAATGAGCAGTTCTTC. Translating it yields CASSQAGWRSSYNEQFF.

This clone has more than one count but fewer than ten. The rearrangement links TRBV5-5 to TRBJ1-1; D remains ambiguous. CDR1 and CDR2 from the germline V gene are SGHKS and YYEKEE (reference sequence). The V gene lost 0 bases and the J gene lost 4 bases, with 16 bases spanning the gap. There are 16 residues in the CDR3. CDR3 region: CASSLGGGGMSTEAFF. In nucleotides, the CDR3 is TGTGCCAGCAGCTTGGGTGGTGGAGGGATGAGCACTGAAGCTTTCTTT. Full variable domain (remainder filled in from reference TRBV5-5 and TRBJ1-1): DAGVTQSPTHLIKTRGQQVTLRCSPISGHKSVSWYQQVLGQGPQFIFQYYEKEERGRGNFPDRFSARQFPNYSSELNVNALLLGDSALYLCASSLGGGGMSTEAFFGQGTRLTVV.

J is TRBJ1-1 and V is TRBV6-5; D ambiguous. The CDR3 consists of 14 residues. V was cut by 2 bases and J by 4 bases, with 11 bases left in between. The germline gives CDR1 MNHEY, CDR2 SVGAGI. CDR3 DNA sequence: TGTGCCAGCAGTTACGGCCAGCGCAGCACTGAAGCTTTCTTT. This codes for CASSYGQRSTEAFF.

The chain is built from TRBV6-6 and TRBJ1-2; D is unresolved. CDR1 and CDR2 from the germline V gene are MNHNY and SVGAGI (reference sequence). The CDR3 has 14 amino acids. V gave up 0 bases and J gave up 3 bases, with 8 bases separating them. The CDR3 region is CASSYSPVDYGYTF. For the CDR3, the DNA is TGTGCCAGCAGTTACTCCCCAGTGGACTATGGCTACACCTTC.

The genes are TRBV11-3 and TRBJ2-5, with 13 nucleotides matching TRBD2. The length of the CDR3 is 17 residues. V trimming: 5 bases; J trimming: 0 bases; junction bases outside the gene matches: 6. The germline V gene has CDR1 SGHNT and CDR2 YENEEA. CDR3 nucleotides: TGTGCCAGCAGCCCAGGACTAGCGGGGGCCAACCAAGAGACCCAGTACTTC. Amino acid sequence: CASSPGLAGANQETQYF.

This chain joins TRBV2 and TRBJ1-1, with TRBD1 as a possible D gene (5 bases). V lost 6 bases and J lost 6, with 17 bases in between. The germline V gene encodes CDR1 SNHLY and CDR2 FYNNEI. The CDR3 is 14 amino acids. The CDR3 sequence is CASSLAPQGAEAFF. As DNA, the CDR3 is TGTGCCAGCAGCCTCGCCCCCCAGGGCGCTGAAGCTTTCTTT.

The gene calls are TRBV19 and TRBJ2-2; 7 nucleotides align to TRBD1. This CDR3 region has 16 residues. Germline trimming cut 3 bases from V and 0 bases from J; bases unmatched to any gene: 4. Germline-derived CDR1 and CDR2 are LNHDA and SQIVND (reference sequence). The CDR3 sequence is CASSMVGGSNTGELFF. Written as DNA, the CDR3 is TGTGCCAGTAGTATGGTAGGGGGCTCGAACACCGGGGAGCTGTTTTTT.

The CDR3: CASGLGHYEQYF. CDR3 DNA: TGTGCTAGTGGTTTGGGACACTACGAGCAGTACTTC. The chain combines TRBV12-5 with TRBJ2-7; D not resolved. V was cut by 1 base and J by 3 bases, with 4 bases left in between. CDR3 size: 12 residues. The germline gives CDR1 LGHNT, CDR2 FRNRAP.